These 8 T cell receptor beta chains originate from one sample sequenced in a study of tumor-infiltrating lymphocytes in oesophageal squamous cell carcinoma. TCRdb called the PCR reads again in MiXCR, with one record for every CDR3 protein. This sample has about 15,000 distinct CDR3 sequences; 40% to 50% occur once, and the top ten carry 14%. The specimen was blood. The receptors were sampled from a male donor with esophageal squamous cell carcinoma.

The chain links TRBV7-8 to TRBJ2-6; TRBD1 matches at 11 bases. The J call may be wrong; the DNA end is better matched by TRBJ2-7. The CDR3 is 13 residues long. Germline V gene data show CDR1 as SGHVS and CDR2 as FQNEAQ. Here the CDR3 reads CASSQDRGREQYF. The CDR3 region has the DNA TGTGCCAGCAGCCAGGACAGGGGGCGCGAGCAGTACTTC.

V and J are TRBV7-6 and TRBJ2-1; maybe TRBD2 (6 bases). The V gene lost 3 bases and the J gene lost 7 bases, with 16 bases spanning the gap. The length of the CDR3 is 15 residues. Germline CDR1 and CDR2: SGHVS and FNYEAQ. CDR3 nucleotides: TGTGCCAGCAGCTTTGGGGGGAGACGGGAGAATGAGCAGTTCTTC. Encoded protein: CASSFGGRRENEQFF.

The chain is built from TRBV7-9 and TRBJ2-5, with no clear D. The end of the DNA fits TRBJ2-7 better, so the J call may be wrong. Germline V CDR1 and CDR2: SEHNR, FQNEAQ (reference sequence). CDR3 length equals 13 residues. CDR3 bases: TGTGCCAGCAGCCCCATGGGTAATTACGAGCAGTACTTC. This translates into CASSPMGNYEQYF.

With respect to this clonotype: Relative to the germline gene, one junction end is altered; a read error may explain this. The rearrangement joins TRBV12-3 or TRBV12-4 to TRBJ2-1, with a tentative D call TRBD2 (6 bases). The CDR3 is 17 amino acids. Here the CDR3 reads CASSLIGGLSSNNEQFF. The DNA for the CDR3 is TGTGCCAGCAGTTTAATTGGGGGACTTAGCTCCAACAATGAGCAGTTCTTC.

This chain joins TRBV10-3 and TRBJ2-5, with 9 bases matching TRBD1. The CDR3 consists of 13 residues. The junction had 4 bases not matched to a gene; V was cut back by 8 bases and J by 3 bases. CDR1 and CDR2 (germline): ENHRY, SYGVKD. For the CDR3, the DNA is TGTGCCATCGGGGGACAGGGAAAAGAGACCCAGTACTTC. Encoded protein: CAIGGQGKETQYF.

This clonotype was observed at least ten times. This rearrangement joins TRBV19 to TRBJ2-1, with 11 nucleotides matching TRBD2. This CDR3 has 16 amino acids. V shed 3 bases and J 8 bases; nucleotides not matched to a gene: 9. Germline V gene data show CDR1 as LNHDA and CDR2 as SQIVND (reference sequence). CDR3 amino acids: CASSISVAGGGYEQFF. The CDR3 nucleotides read TGTGCCAGTAGTATTTCCGTAGCGGGAGGGGGGTATGAGCAGTTCTTC.

A few counts support this clonotype. The chain combines TRBV7-2 with TRBJ2-7, with 14 bases aligning to TRBD2. Germline trimming cut 4 bases from V and 6 bases from J; bases unmatched to any gene: 8. The CDR3 runs to 16 residues. Per the germline V gene, CDR1 is SGHTA and CDR2 is FQGNSA. As DNA, the CDR3 is TGTGCCAGCAGCTCGGGACTAGCGGGAGCAATCTCCGAGCAGTACTTC. This translates into CASSSGLAGAISEQYF. The whole variable domain, filled in from reference TRBV7-2 and TRBJ2-7, reads GAGVSQSPSNKVTEKGKDVELRCDPISGHTALYWYRQSLGQGLEFLIYFQGNSAPDKSGLPSDRFSAERTGGSVSTLTIQRTQQEDSAVYLCASSSGLAGAISEQYFGPGTRLTVT.

This clonotype was seen ten or more times. This rearrangement joins TRBV5-4 to TRBJ2-3; D gene uncertain. V lost 1 base and J lost 1, with 4 bases in between. Per germline, CDR1 SGHNT and CDR2 YYREEE (reference sequence). The CDR3 extends over 13 amino acids. CDR3 DNA: TGTGCCAGCAGCTTGAAGGGCACAGATACGCAGTATTTT. As protein: CASSLKGTDTQYF.